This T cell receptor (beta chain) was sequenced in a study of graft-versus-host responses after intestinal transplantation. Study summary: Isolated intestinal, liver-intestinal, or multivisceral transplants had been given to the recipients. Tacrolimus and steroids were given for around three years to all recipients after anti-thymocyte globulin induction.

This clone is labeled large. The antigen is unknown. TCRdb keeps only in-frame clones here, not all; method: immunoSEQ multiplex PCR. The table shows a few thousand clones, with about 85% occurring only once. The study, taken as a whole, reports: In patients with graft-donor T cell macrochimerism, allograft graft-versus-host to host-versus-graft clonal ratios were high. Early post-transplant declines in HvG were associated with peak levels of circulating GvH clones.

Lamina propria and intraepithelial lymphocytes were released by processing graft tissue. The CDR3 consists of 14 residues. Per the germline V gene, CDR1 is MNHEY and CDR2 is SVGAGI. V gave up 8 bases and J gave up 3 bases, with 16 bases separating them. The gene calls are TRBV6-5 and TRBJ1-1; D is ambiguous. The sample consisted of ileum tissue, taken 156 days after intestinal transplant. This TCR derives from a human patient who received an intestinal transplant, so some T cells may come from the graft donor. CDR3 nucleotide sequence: TGTGCCAGCGGTACCGTACTTTCGGACACTGAAGCTTTCTTT. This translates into CASGTVLSDTEAFF.